The rows below give T cell receptor beta chains drawn from one sample of a study of cytomegalovirus exposure and HLA in healthy donors. Measured with immunoSEQ multiplex PCR; TCRdb has only the in-frame clones, and not every one. The sample lists some 250,000 clones, 82% occurring once. The specimen was PBMCs. Source of these receptors: a woman aged 40 to 50 in good health and CMV-seropositive. CDR3s include the opening cysteine and the closing phenylalanine or tryptophan. A D gene is named only where the DNA matches it firmly. Expanded clones are given a class, and other clones once, few, many or no size at all.

TRBV27	NA	NA	TRBJ1-2	TGTGCCAGCAGTAGACAGTCTTCTAACTATGGCTACACCTTC	CASSRQSSNYGYTF
TRBV5-6	few	TRBD1	TRBJ2-7	TGTGCCAGCAGCTTCACGGACAGGGGGCCCTACGAGCAGTACTTC	CASSFTDRGPYEQYF
TRBV6-1	NA	TRBD1	TRBJ1-2	TGTGCCAGCAGTATTACAGGGGGCAACTATGGCTACACCTTC	CASSITGGNYGYTF
TRBV7-9	few	NA	TRBJ1-2	TGTGCCAGCAGCTTGGACACTCAACGCCTAGGCGGCTACACCTTC	CASSLDTQRLGGYTF
TRBV7-6	NA	NA	TRBJ2-1	TGTGCCAGCAGCCCTAGGGGATACTCTTACAATGAGCAGTTCTTC	CASSPRGYSYNEQFF
TRBV6-6	NA	NA	TRBJ1-1	TGTGCCAGCAGTCCATTGAACACTGAAGCTTTCTTT	CASSPLNTEAFF
TRBV27	NA	NA	TRBJ1-3	TGTGCCAGCCTCCGGACAGTCTCTGGAAACACCATATATTTT	CASLRTVSGNTIYF
TRBV5-4	few	TRBD2	TRBJ2-3	TGTGCCAGCACCACGGGGGGGGCAGATACGCAGTATTTT	CASTTGGADTQYF
TRBV30	NA	NA	TRBJ2-3	TGTGCCTGGGATGGCAGGCTTACGCAGTATTTT	CAWDGRLTQYF
TRBV30	NA	TRBD1	TRBJ1-2	TGTGCCTGGACCGCCGACAGGGGGAACGGCTACACCTTC	CAWTADRGNGYTF
TRBV6-5	NA	TRBD2	TRBJ2-5	TGTGCCAGCAGTTTTCTAGCGGGAGGGCCGATAGAGACCCAGTACTTC	CASSFLAGGPIETQYF
TRBV6-1	NA	NA	TRBJ2-7	TGTGCCAGCAGTCCCAGTGTAGGGGCCGAGCAGTACTTC	CASSPSVGAEQYF
TRBV27	NA	NA	TRBJ1-3	TGTGCCAGCAGTCCGGTAGGAAACACCATATATTTT	CASSPVGNTIYF
TRBV9	NA	NA	TRBJ2-3	TGTGCCAGCAGCGTAGAAGGCAATAGGGGGGATACGCAGTATTTT	CASSVEGNRGDTQYF
TRBV5-1	NA	TRBD2	TRBJ2-3	TGCGCCAGCAGCTTGCAGCGGGGGCTGACAGATACGCAGTATTTT	CASSLQRGLTDTQYF
TRBV7-2	NA	TRBD1	TRBJ2-1	TGTGCCAGCAGCTTAAGAACAGGGGTAAATGAGCAGTTCTTC	CASSLRTGVNEQFF
TRBV10-3	NA	NA	TRBJ2-7	TGTGCCATCAGTAATTCCGTCCAGGTCGACGAGCAGTACTTC	CAISNSVQVDEQYF
TRBV19	NA	NA	TRBJ1-3	TGTGCCAGTAAACGGAGCTCTGGAAACACCATATATTTT	CASKRSSGNTIYF
TRBV30	NA	TRBD2	TRBJ2-5	TGTGCCTGGGGAGGACTAGCGGGAGGGGGCCGGGAGACCCAGTACTTC	CAWGGLAGGGRETQYF
TRBV5-1	NA	TRBD1	TRBJ1-2	TGCGCCAGCAGCCCGACAGGGGGCTATGGCTACACCTTC	CASSPTGGYGYTF
TRBV7-9	NA	NA	TRBJ2-2	TGCGCCAGCAGCCACAGGCCGAGCGAGAACACCGGGGAGCTGTTTTTT	CASSHRPSENTGELFF
TRBV6-6	NA	TRBD2	TRBJ2-5	TGTGCCACCCGGACTAGCGGGGGGGCCGGGGAGACCCAGTACTTC	CATRTSGGAGETQYF
TRBV5-4	NA	NA	TRBJ1-2	TGTGCCAGCAGCTTGGGCCTCGGGACTGACACTAACTATGGCTACACCTTC	CASSLGLGTDTNYGYTF
TRBV27	NA	TRBD2	TRBJ2-3	TGTGCCAGCAGGAGTTTGGGACTAGGTGGACGTAGCACAGATACGCAGTATTTT	CASRSLGLGGRSTDTQYF
TRBV5-1	NA	TRBD1	TRBJ2-1	TGCGCCAGCAGCCCCGGACTGGACAGGGGGCGGCTTGTTGAGCAGTTCTTC	CASSPGLDRGRLVEQFF
TRBV4-2	NA	TRBD2	TRBJ2-7	TGTGCCAGCAGCCAGGAAGCGGGGGGCTCTTATCTAATTTCCTACGAGCAGTACTTC	CASSQEAGGSYLISYEQYF